This TCR beta chain was identified in a study of shared clonotypes between healthy human individuals. About this clone itself: Its antigen is undetermined.

Trimming left V 10 bases short and J 9 bases short, with 16 bases between. From germline, CDR1 is MDHEN and CDR2 SYDVKM. The CDR3 spans 12 residues. An even split of each subset's genomic DNA across several immunoSEQ plates was performed. Produced via immunoSEQ multiplex PCR; TCRdb's table is partial and in-frame only. The profile covers about 2.3 million clones, with 85% to 95% appearing a single time and 0.37% taken by the ten largest. General study results and limits: Apart from blood, nothing was sampled; tissue repertoires likely differ.

This chain links TRBV28 with TRBJ2-1; TRBD1 is a possible D gene (6 bases). The TCR comes from a man aged 18 to 30 in good health. Some clones in this sample may be carry-over from other donors' samples. The sample was naive CD4+ T cells from PBMCs. This sample's subset: CD45RA+ positively selected. In nucleotides, the CDR3 is TGTGCCACTTCAACCGGACAGTTTGAGCAGTTCTTC. The encoded protein is CATSTGQFEQFF.